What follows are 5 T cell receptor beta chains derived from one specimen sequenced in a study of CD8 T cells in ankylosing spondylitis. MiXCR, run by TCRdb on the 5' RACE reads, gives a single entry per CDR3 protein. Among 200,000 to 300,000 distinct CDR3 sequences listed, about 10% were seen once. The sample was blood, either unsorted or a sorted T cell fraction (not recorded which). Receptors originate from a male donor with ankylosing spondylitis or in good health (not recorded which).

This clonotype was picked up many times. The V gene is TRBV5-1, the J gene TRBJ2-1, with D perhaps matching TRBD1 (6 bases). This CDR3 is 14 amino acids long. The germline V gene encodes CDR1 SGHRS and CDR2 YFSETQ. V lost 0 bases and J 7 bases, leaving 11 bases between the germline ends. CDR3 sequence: CASSLGAGVNEQFF. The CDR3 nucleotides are TGCGCCAGCAGCTTGGGGGCAGGGGTAAATGAGCAGTTCTTC.

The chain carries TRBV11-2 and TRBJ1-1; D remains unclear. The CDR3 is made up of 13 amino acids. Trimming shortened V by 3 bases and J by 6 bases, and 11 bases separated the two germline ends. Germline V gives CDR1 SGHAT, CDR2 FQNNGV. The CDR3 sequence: CASSFSQSAEAFF. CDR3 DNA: TGTGCCAGCAGCTTCTCCCAATCGGCTGAAGCTTTCTTT.

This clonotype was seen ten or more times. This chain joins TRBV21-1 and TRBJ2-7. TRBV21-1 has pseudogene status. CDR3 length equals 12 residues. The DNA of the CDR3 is TGTGCCAGCGGAAGGTGCTCCTACGAGCAGTACTTC. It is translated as CASGRCSYEQYF.

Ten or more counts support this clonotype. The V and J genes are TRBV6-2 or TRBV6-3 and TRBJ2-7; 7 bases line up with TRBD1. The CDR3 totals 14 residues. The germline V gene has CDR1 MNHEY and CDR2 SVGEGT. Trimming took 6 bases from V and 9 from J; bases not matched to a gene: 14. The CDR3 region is CASSPGTAYPRQYF. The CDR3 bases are TGTGCCAGCAGCCCCGGGACAGCGTACCCCCGGCAGTACTTC.

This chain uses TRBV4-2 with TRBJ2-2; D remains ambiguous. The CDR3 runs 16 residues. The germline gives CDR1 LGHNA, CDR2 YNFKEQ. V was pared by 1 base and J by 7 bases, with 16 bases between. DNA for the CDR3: TGTGCCAGCAGCCAAGCCGCTCCGGGTCCACTCGGGGAGCTGTTTTTT. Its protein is CASSQAAPGPLGELFF.